This entry concerns a single TCR beta chain. The CDR3 contains 15 residues. Germline V gene sequence: CDR1 ENHRY, CDR2 SYGVKD. TCRdb reprocessed the 5' RACE reads and stores each CDR3 protein as one record, lacking DNA. The sample includes about 380,000 distinct CDR3 sequences. This specimen belongs to a study of T cells expressing NK-cell markers. Sequences were obtained from blood T cells: a sorted CD56 or NKG2C T cell subset, CD4+ or CD8+ T cells, or bulk PBMC T cells (not recorded which). The TCR comes from a man aged 18-75 years in good health. J is TRBJ2-3 and V is TRBV10-3; TCRdb names TRBD1, which stays unverified in the absence of DNA. The CDR3 here is CAITEGGGGTDTQYF.